The entry below gives a single T cell receptor (beta chain) sequence along with its context. Repertoires were generated with immunoSEQ multiplex PCR, while TCRdb's copy carries only in-frame clones and drops some. The data show about 50,000 clones, roughly 88% seen once. The data are from a study of OX40 agonist ivuxolimab in advanced cancers. The CDR3 consists of 13 residues. V shed 1 base and J shed 5 bases, with 7 bases lying between them. CDR1 is KGHSH, CDR2 LQKENI, per germline. Sequences were derived from CD4+ or CD8+ T cells sorted from blood, sampled in a trial of the OX40 agonist ivuxolimab. This receptor was obtained from an adult with an advanced solid tumor such as melanoma, head and neck, liver or kidney cancer. V gene TRBV18 combines with J gene TRBJ2-3; D is unresolved. The CDR3 loop reads CASSPLVGDTQYF. The CDR3 DNA reads TGTGCCAGCTCACCACTTGTGGGAGATACGCAGTATTTT.